This TCR beta chain was recovered during a study of vaccination and CD4 T cells after COVID-19. The sample holds one count of this clonotype. Antigen specificity is unknown. CD4+ T cells that had been cultured provided DNA sequenced with the Oncomine TCR Beta short-read assay. TCRdb re-called the PCR reads with MiXCR, one entry per CDR3 protein. The sample carries around 20,000 distinct CDR3 sequences, around 50% recorded once. The CDR3 length is 15 residues. Germline loops: CDR1 MNHNS, CDR2 SASEGT. Unmatched junction bases numbered 10, after V lost 6 bases and J lost 3 bases. Treatment noted: approximately 9-day PBMC culture with coronavirus spike peptide pools or control peptides (ViraFEST assay).

The sequenced sample consisted of CD4+ T cells from blood, cultured in vitro. The origin of this receptor is a human donor who had recovered from COVID-19. The chain uses TRBV6-1 and TRBJ2-7; 8 bases are shared with TRBD2. CDR3 nucleotide sequence: TGTGCCAGCAGCCCCCCCGGGAGGGCCGACTACGAGCAGTACTTC. Translated, it gives CASSPPGRADYEQYF.